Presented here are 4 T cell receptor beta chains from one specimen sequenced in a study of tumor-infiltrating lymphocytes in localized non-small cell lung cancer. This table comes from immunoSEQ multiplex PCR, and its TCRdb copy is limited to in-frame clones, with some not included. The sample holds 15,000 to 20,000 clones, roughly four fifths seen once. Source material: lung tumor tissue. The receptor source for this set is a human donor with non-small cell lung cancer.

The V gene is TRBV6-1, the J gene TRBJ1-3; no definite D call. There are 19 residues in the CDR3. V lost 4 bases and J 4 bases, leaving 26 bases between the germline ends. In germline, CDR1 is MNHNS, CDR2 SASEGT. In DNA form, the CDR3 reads TGTGCCAGCAGTGGCCCCCCGAACCGGGTTGAAACTCTGGGAAACACCATATATTTT. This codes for CASSGPPNRVETLGNTIYF.

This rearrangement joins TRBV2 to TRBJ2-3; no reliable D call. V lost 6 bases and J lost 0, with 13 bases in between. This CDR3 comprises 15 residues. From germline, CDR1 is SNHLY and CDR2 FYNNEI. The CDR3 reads CASSSHDLSTDTQYF. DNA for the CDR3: TGTGCCAGCAGCTCACACGACTTGAGCACAGATACGCAGTATTTT.

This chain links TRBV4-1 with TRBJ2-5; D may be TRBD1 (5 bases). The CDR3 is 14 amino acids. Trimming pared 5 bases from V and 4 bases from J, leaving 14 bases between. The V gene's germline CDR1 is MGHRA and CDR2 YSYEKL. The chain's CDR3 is CASSYIGVPETQYF. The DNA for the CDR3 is TGCGCCAGCAGCTACATAGGGGTCCCAGAGACCCAGTACTTC.

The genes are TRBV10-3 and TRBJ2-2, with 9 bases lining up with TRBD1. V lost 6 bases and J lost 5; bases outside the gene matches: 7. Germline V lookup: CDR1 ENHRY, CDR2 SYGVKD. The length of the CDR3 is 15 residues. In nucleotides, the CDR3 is TGTGCCATCAGACCGGGACAGGGAGGAACCGGGGAGCTGTTTTTT. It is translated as CAIRPGQGGTGELFF.